Sequencing of this T cell receptor (beta chain) was carried out in a study of shared clonotypes between healthy human individuals (dated by TCRdb to about 2020). Study-wide context: The cohort comprised a couple of women and a few men aged 18 to 49 years. For each donor, CD4 naive and CD4 memory were each run on three plates, CD8 naive on two plates, and CD8 memory on one plate. Each donor's leukapheresis produced roughly between about 0.9 and 9.5 billion PBMCs. Libraries were prepared and TCR repertoires were sequenced by different laboratories using diverse techniques, in order to increase sequencing depth and limit assay-specific biases. To estimate repertoire size and how much clonotype sharing occurs between individuals, the study deeply sequenced the blood TCR repertoires of 5 or 6 healthy adults.

TCR CDR3 regions were amplified from genomic DNA by multiplex PCR using the deep immunoSEQ assay. For each cell subset, the extracted genomic DNA was distributed evenly across all wells of several immunoSEQ 96-well plates, and each plate served as one replicate. For sorted subsets, each replicate PCR was loaded with 150 to 250 ng genomic DNA, equivalent to 25,000 to 35,000 T cell genomes. The purified libraries were quantified using a Qubit 3.0 fluorometer, sized with a Bioanalyzer 2100, and then quantified again using the KAPA Library Quantification kit. Each immunoSEQ 96-well plate was sequenced on its own single-read 150-cycle Illumina NextSeq 550 flow cell. As for the authors' bioinformatics: Because only junctional sequences without quality scores were contained in the immunoSEQ output, filtering matching that applied to full-length reads could not be performed. To assign V/J genes and CDR3, sequences were annotated against IMGT germline references using PyIR, a Python wrapper for IgBLAST v1.9. Reads with weak V/J assignments (E-value above 1e-6), missing CDR3, stop codons, out-of-frame junctions, or ambiguous translated residues were removed. A V3J clonotype was defined by an identical inferred V gene, J gene, and CDR3 amino acid sequence. Percentage overlap between repertoires was calculated by dividing the number of shared unique clonotypes by the size of the smaller repertoire. Repertoire richness was assessed with RTK rarefaction, the Chao1 estimator, and Recon v2.1 estimates of unobserved clonotypes. Generation probabilities were computed with OLGA for all TCRbeta clonotypes obtained by the gDNA method from a handful of donors. Here the immuneACCESS table is served through TCRdb, limited to in-frame sequences with V and J called. Missing clones are a known gap in these copies; in checked studies unresolved V genes cover under half, and the rest lacks a known reason. From that table come the V and J calls and clone size; the DNA was used to work out D and trimming. The sample table records millions of clones; roughly 93% of these occur just once. The ten largest account for 0.35% to 0.5% of the sample.

As for this clone: Its antigen is unknown. The record has no base qualities; no much larger clone is one base away.

The germline ends are 6 bases apart after V is trimmed by 5 bases and J by 2 bases. The CDR3, from cysteine to phenylalanine, totals 12 residues. Only the CDR3 DNA stays, 36 bases, in frame from base 1. CDR1 and CDR2 were assigned from the germline V gene (reference sequence) as LNHDA and SQIVND. Healthy HIV-negative adults with no recently reported acute infections or vaccinations were included as donors. Every donor was a Caucasian adult residing in Nashville, Tennessee, USA. CD4+ T cells were enriched by magnetic negative selection, after which naive cells were positively selected on CD45RA and the negative fraction was taken as the memory subset. Blood was obtained by leukapheresis, after which PBMCs were separated by Ficoll-Histopaque density gradient centrifugation and cryopreserved in liquid nitrogen vapor phase. Analytical flow cytometry was used to check the purity and quantity of each magnetically sorted T cell population. From each sorted fraction, genomic DNA was isolated and quantified by UV absorbance on a Nanodrop 2000c.

Beyond this particular receptor, the publication reports: Sharing across several donors was observed for about 5% of naive CD4, 3% to 4% of naive CD8, 2.3% of memory CD4, and about 0.4% of memory CD8 clonotypes. Incomplete sequencing was indicated by rarefaction of sorted-subset datasets, despite the large sequencing depth. Larger estimated clonotype richness was generally found for naive subsets than for memory subsets. Compared with non-shared clonotypes, the clonotypes found in all four sorted-subset donors had higher generation probabilities. Sampling was restricted to blood, and TCR repertoires in tissue are likely to differ from TCR repertoires in blood. Based on pairwise subsampling, the degree of clonotype sharing among donors was expected to be affected by sequencing depth. Because the study included a small number of donors, the genetic and exposure-history diversity represented was limited.

The source is a man younger than 30 in good health. Some clones in this sample may be carry-over from other donors' samples. The chain was built from TRBV19 and TRBJ1-1, and the D gene may be TRBD1, 5 bases matching. Sequencing input: naive CD4+ T cells from PBMCs. Sample cell subset or site, as interpreted from the label and publication: CD45RA+ positively selected. The DNA sequence is as follows: TGTGCCAGTAGTCAGGGAAACACTGAAGCTTTCTTT. Its translation reads: CASSQGNTEAFF.